A single sample gave rise to the 25 T cell receptor beta chains below, sequenced in a study of regulatory T cells in long-lasting Graves disease. Time point meaning: persistent/refractory GD, antithyroid drugs over 5 years with positive TRAb. From RNA extracted from PBMCs, the TCR library was made. Arm-PCR of CDR3 regions and iRepertoire HTBI primers were used to build TCR beta libraries. TCRdb independently ran MiXCR on the multiplex PCR reads; one entry per CDR3 protein. The sample lists about 450,000 distinct CDR3 sequences; about 20% were seen once. The sequenced sample was peripheral blood mononuclear cells (PBMCs), obtained when the disease was refractory, from a patient treated with antithyroid drugs. The receptors shown here come from a female donor with Graves disease.

This clonotype was recorded a few times. The chain combines TRBV30 with TRBJ2-7; perhaps D is TRBD1 or TRBD2 (6 bases each). The CDR3 runs 12 residues. Between the trimmed V and J ends, which lost 5 bases and 5 bases, there was a span of 13 bases. Germline-derived CDR1 and CDR2 are GTSNPN and SVGIG (reference sequence). The CDR3 here is CAWDRGGNEQYF. The CDR3 bases are TGTGCCTGGGATAGAGGGGGGAACGAGCAGTACTTC.

This sequence joins TRBV7-3 and TRBJ2-2; no clear D gene. The germline gives CDR1 SGHTA, CDR2 FQGTGA. Trimming cost V 5 bases and J 7 bases, with 11 bases left between them. This CDR3 has 13 amino acids. CDR3 region: CASSVTVGGELFF. The CDR3 region has the DNA TGTGCCAGCAGCGTCACGGTGGGCGGGGAGCTGTTTTTT.

This clonotype was observed many times. V and J are TRBV7-8 and TRBJ2-5; D possibly corresponds to TRBD1 (6 bases). In germline, CDR1 is SGHVS, CDR2 FQNEAQ. The V gene lost 1 base and the J gene lost 2 bases, with 11 bases spanning the gap. The CDR3 sequence is 15 residues long. CDR3: CASSLGPGEQETQYF. CDR3 nucleotides: TGTGCCAGCAGCTTAGGTCCAGGGGAACAAGAGACCCAGTACTTC.

This chain joins TRBV5-1 and TRBJ2-5; D not certain. CDR1 is SGHRS, CDR2 YFSETQ, per germline. CDR3 size: 13 residues. The germline V and J ends were trimmed by 6 bases and 1 base, with 10 bases remaining between them. CDR3 amino acids: CASNKDGQETQYF. The CDR3 DNA is TGCGCCAGCAACAAGGACGGCCAAGAGACCCAGTACTTC. Full variable domain (outside the CDR3, taken from reference TRBV5-1 and TRBJ2-5): KAGVTQTPRYLIKTRGQQVTLSCSPISGHRSVSWYQQTPGQGLQFLFEYFSETQRNKGNFPGRFSGRQFSNSRSEMNVSTLELGDSALYLCASNKDGQETQYFGPGTRLLVL.

The rearrangement uses TRBV9 and TRBJ2-5; 7 positions match TRBD1. This CDR3 contains 15 residues. With 0 bases clipped from V and 1 base from J, the junction kept 3 bases outside the gene matches. Germline lookup yields CDR1 SGDLS and CDR2 YYNGEE. CDR3 sequence: CASSVGQGFQETQYF. The CDR3 nucleotides are TGTGCCAGCAGCGTAGGACAGGGCTTCCAAGAGACCCAGTACTTC.

This CDR3 is CASSADNYEQYF. In DNA, the CDR3 is TGTGCCAGCAGCGCAGATAACTACGAGCAGTACTTC. The V and J genes are TRBV7-9 and TRBJ2-7; no reliable D call. V was cut by 5 bases and J by 3 bases, with 8 bases left in between. Germline-derived CDR1 and CDR2 are SEHNR and FQNEAQ (reference sequence). The CDR3 covers 12 residues. The full variable domain, with the rest looked up from reference TRBV7-9 and TRBJ2-7, is DTGVSQNPRHKITKRGQNVTFRCDPISEHNRLYWYRQTLGQGPEFLTYFQNEAQLEKSRLLSDRFSAERPKGSFSTLEIQRTEQGDSAMYLCASSADNYEQYFGPGTRLTVT.

In this sample, this clonotype turned up a few times. The chain uses TRBV7-2 and TRBJ2-5, with 9 bases aligning to TRBD2. V was pared by 5 bases and J by 4 bases, with 11 bases of the junction left unmatched. The length of the CDR3 is 16 residues. Germline V gives CDR1 SGHTA, CDR2 FQGNSA. The CDR3 sequence: CASSREPGTSRETQYF. The CDR3 DNA sequence: TGTGCCAGCAGCCGGGAACCCGGGACTAGCCGAGAGACCCAGTACTTC.

In the case of this clonotype: This may be a read error: a much more frequent sequence differs by one nucleotide. V and J are TRBV28 and TRBJ1-1, with unresolved D. The V gene lost 10 bases and the J gene lost 2 bases, with 14 bases spanning the gap. CDR1 is MDHEN and CDR2 is SYDVKM in the germline V gene. The CDR3 is made up of 13 amino acids. The CDR3 region is CATCKGFNTEAFF. CDR3 sequence (DNA): TGTGCCACCTGCAAGGGCTTCAACACTGAAGCTTTCTTT.

This clonotype was detected ten times or more. For the CDR3, the DNA is TGTGCCAGCAGGATCTCTCTTAACACTGAAGCTTTCTTT. Its protein product is CASRISLNTEAFF. This chain uses TRBV2 with TRBJ1-1; no reliable D call. Trimming took 6 bases from V and 2 from J, leaving 10 bases between them. CDR1 SNHLY and CDR2 FYNNEI come from the germline V gene. The length of the CDR3 is 13 residues.

This clonotype came up many times. CDR3 sequence reads: CASKASAYEGTQYF. DNA for the CDR3: TGTGCCAGCAAGGCTTCAGCGTACGAGGGGACCCAGTACTTC. The gene calls are TRBV2 and TRBJ2-5, with D possibly being TRBD2 (5 bases). V lost 7 bases to trimming and J lost 7 bases, with 19 bases between them. Germline values: CDR1 SNHLY, CDR2 FYNNEI. This CDR3 region has 14 residues.

This clonotype was counted at least ten times. One end of the junction fails to match germline, which may point to a read error. V is TRBV5-1 and J is TRBJ1-1; D gene ambiguous. CDR1 and CDR2 (germline): SGHRS, YFSETQ. The length of the CDR3 is 11 residues. CDR3 DNA: TGTGCCAGCAGTTTGAGAGGGGAAGCTTTCTTT. Protein product: CASSLRGEAFF.

This clonotype was seen many times. The rearrangement uses TRBV28 and TRBJ2-6; 10 bases align to TRBD2. V lost 5 bases, J lost 0 bases, and 10 bases stayed unmatched. Looked up from germline, CDR1 is MDHEN and CDR2 is SYDVKM. CDR3 length: 19 residues. For the CDR3, the DNA is TGTGCCAGCAGTAGACAGGGAGCGGGAGGGCCCTCTGGGGCCAACGTCCTGACTTTC. As protein: CASSRQGAGGPSGANVLTF.

The chain links TRBV5-4 to TRBJ2-5, with TRBD1 identical over 8 bases. Losses at the gene ends were 5 bases for V and 4 bases for J; bases not matched to a gene: 4. The germline gives CDR1 SGHNT, CDR2 YYREEE (reference sequence). This CDR3 region has 13 residues. In DNA, the CDR3 is TGTGCCAGCAGTGACAGGGGCCGAGAGACCCAGTACTTC. It yields the protein CASSDRGRETQYF.

This clonotype was detected ten times or more. This sequence joins TRBV2 and TRBJ1-1; maybe TRBD1 (5 bases). Germline assignment: CDR1 SNHLY and CDR2 FYNNEI. There are 13 residues in the CDR3. V was pared by 3 bases and J by 1 base, with 6 bases between. This CDR3 reads CASSETANTEAFF. The CDR3 DNA sequence: TGTGCCAGCAGTGAGACAGCGAACACTGAAGCTTTCTTT. The full variable domain, its missing parts supplied by reference TRBV2 and TRBJ1-1, is EPEVTQTPSHQVTQMGQEVILRCVPISNHLYFYWYRQILGQKVEFLVSFYNNEISEKSEIFDDQFSVERPDGSNFTLKIRSTKLEDSAMYFCASSETANTEAFFGQGTRLTVV.

This clonotype was counted ten times or more. The V call is TRBV12-3 or TRBV12-4, the J call TRBJ1-1; tentative D call: TRBD1 (6 bases). The V end lost 3 bases, the J end lost 5 bases, and 19 bases lay between the germline ends. The CDR3 has 16 amino acids. As DNA, the CDR3 is TGTGCCAGCAGTTTTCATAGGGGCAGGGGAAGTACTGAAGCTTTCTTT. It specifies CASSFHRGRGSTEAFF.

This clonotype was recorded many times. The chain employs TRBV2 and TRBJ1-5; TRBD1 matches 8 bases. V was clipped by 5 bases and J by 3 bases; unmatched bases: 3. Germline V lookup: CDR1 SNHLY, CDR2 FYNNEI. The CDR3 totals 14 residues. As DNA, the CDR3 is TGTGCCAGCAGTCAACAGGGGGACAATCAGCCCCAGCATTTT. As protein: CASSQQGDNQPQHF.

This clonotype was counted only a few times. The chain carries TRBV7-9 and TRBJ2-7; the D is unclear. This CDR3 is built from 14 residues. Germline V CDR1 and CDR2: SEHNR, FQNEAQ (reference sequence). Trimming took off 5 bases at V and 5 bases at J, with 16 bases between the two ends. CDR3 sequence reads: CASSPHDWTDEQYF. The CDR3, as DNA: TGTGCCAGCAGCCCCCACGACTGGACGGACGAGCAGTACTTC.

This clonotype was seen at least ten times. The rearrangement links TRBV28 to TRBJ1-4, with unresolved D. The germline V and J ends were trimmed by 5 bases and 6 bases, with 16 bases remaining between them. The CDR3 is 15 residues long. Germline loops: CDR1 MDHEN, CDR2 SYDVKM. Written as DNA, the CDR3 is TGTGCCAGCAGTCTAATGAGCGGGTGGGATGAAAAACTGTTTTTT. This sequence encodes CASSLMSGWDEKLFF.

In this sample, this clonotype turned up a few times. The V and J genes are TRBV5-1 and TRBJ1-2; 8 nucleotides agree with TRBD1. This CDR3 has 17 amino acids. Germline V gene data show CDR1 as SGHRS and CDR2 as YFSETQ. J lost 4 bases, V lost 0 bases, and 11 bases had no gene match. CDR3 nucleotide sequence: TGCGCCAGCAGCTTGGAACTCCGGGACAGGACTCTCTATGGCTACACCTTC. Translated, it gives CASSLELRDRTLYGYTF. The whole variable domain, remainder taken from reference TRBV5-1 and TRBJ1-2, is KAGVTQTPRYLIKTRGQQVTLSCSPISGHRSVSWYQQTPGQGLQFLFEYFSETQRNKGNFPGRFSGRQFSNSRSEMNVSTLELGDSALYLCASSLELRDRTLYGYTFGSGTRLTVV.

This clonotype came up many times. This chain connects TRBV29-1 to TRBJ2-5; D possibly uses TRBD1 or TRBD2 (5 bases each). The CDR3 is 13 amino acids. Trimming shortened V by 6 bases and J by 0 bases, and 11 bases separated the two germline ends. The V gene's germline CDR1 is SQVTM and CDR2 ANQGSEA. The CDR3 nucleotides read TGCAGCGTCCGGGACGGGTACCAAGAGACCCAGTACTTC. It codes for CSVRDGYQETQYF. Complete variable domain (other parts from reference TRBV29-1 and TRBJ2-5): SAVISQKPSRDICQRGTSLTIQCQVDSQVTMMFWYRQQPGQSLTLIATANQGSEATYESGFVIDKFPISRPNLTFSTLTVSNMSPEDSSIYLCSVRDGYQETQYFGPGTRLLVL.

This clonotype has only a few counts. The chain joins TRBV5-1 to TRBJ2-2, with a weak D call TRBD1 (5 bases). The germline CDR1 and CDR2 sequences are SGHRS and YFSETQ. Trimming stripped 4 bases from V and 0 bases from J, with 16 bases between. The CDR3 runs 17 residues. This CDR3 is CASSPRVGRTNTGELFF. For the CDR3, the DNA is TGCGCCAGCAGCCCCCGGGTGGGGCGGACGAACACCGGGGAGCTGTTTTTT.

This clonotype was recorded at least ten times. J is TRBJ1-2 and V is TRBV12-3 or TRBV12-4, with TRBD1 matching over 7 bases. CDR3 length: 16 amino acids. J gave up 4 bases and V 4 bases, and 12 bases lay outside the gene matches. The CDR3 bases are TGTGCCAGCAGTTCCCGACAGGGAGGGCGAGGCTATGGCTACACCTTC. Encoded protein: CASSSRQGGRGYGYTF.

The genes are TRBV29-1 and TRBJ1-1, with 11 bases matching TRBD1. In germline, CDR1 is SQVTM, CDR2 ANQGSEA. The trim removed 0 bases at V and 6 bases at J, leaving 6 bases unmatched. The CDR3 runs to 15 residues. The CDR3 nucleotides are TGCAGCGTTGAAGATCTGGGGGACAGGGGGGCTGAAGCTTTCTTT. It translates to CSVEDLGDRGAEAFF.

This chain uses TRBV13 with TRBJ2-2, with 9 bases that match TRBD1. Germline V CDR1 and CDR2: PRHDT, FYEKMQ (reference sequence). V was clipped by 5 bases and J by 6 bases; unmatched bases: 10. This CDR3 has 16 residues. CDR3 sequence (DNA): TGTGCCAGCAGCGTACTACCGGGACAGGGTTCCGGGGAGCTGTTTTTT. The encoded protein is CASSVLPGQGSGELFF.

This chain joins TRBV19 and TRBJ1-4, with 8 bases lining up with TRBD1. Per the germline V gene, CDR1 is LNHDA and CDR2 is SQIVND (reference sequence). This CDR3 comprises 17 residues. Losses at the gene ends were 4 bases for V and 0 bases for J; bases not matched to a gene: 7. In DNA, the CDR3 is TGTGCCAGTAGTACCACCGACAGGGGAGCAACTAATGAAAAACTGTTTTTT. This encodes CASSTTDRGATNEKLFF.